Listed below are T cell receptor beta chains from one sample, sequenced in a study of CD8 T cells in ankylosing spondylitis. Using its own MiXCR run on the 5' RACE reads, TCRdb lists one record per CDR3 protein. Of 250,000 to 350,000 distinct CDR3 sequences listed, 20% were seen once; the top ten hold less than 9%. The sequencing sample was made of blood, either unsorted or a sorted T cell fraction (not recorded which). These receptors were collected from a male donor with ankylosing spondylitis or in good health (not recorded which). CDR3s include the opening cysteine and the closing phenylalanine or tryptophan. D genes are given only for firm matches. Not all rows give a size; the values are once, few, many and, for expanded clones, a class.

CDR3 length: 14; clone size: few; D gene: NA; V gene: TRBV3-1; J gene: TRBJ1-2; CDR3 DNA: TGTGCCAGCAGCCAAGATCTCCGTAACTATGGCTACACCTTC; CDR3 protein: CASSQDLRNYGYTF
CDR3 length: 15; clone size: NA; D gene: TRBD2; V gene: TRBV20-1; J gene: TRBJ2-3; CDR3 DNA: TGCAGTGCTAGAGAACTAGCGGGCCCCTTCGAGACGCAGTATTTT; CDR3 protein: CSARELAGPFETQYF
CDR3 length: 12; clone size: few; D gene: TRBD2; V gene: TRBV20-1; J gene: TRBJ2-1; CDR3 DNA: TGCAGTCGCCGGGGACTAAACAATGAGCAGTTCTTC; CDR3 protein: CSRRGLNNEQFF
CDR3 length: 14; clone size: few; D gene: TRBD1; V gene: TRBV29-1; J gene: TRBJ1-5; CDR3 DNA: TGCAGCGTAGAGACAGGGGGCCGCAATCAGCCCCAGCATTTT; CDR3 protein: CSVETGGRNQPQHF
CDR3 length: 16; clone size: few; D gene: TRBD2; V gene: TRBV12-3/TRBV12-4; J gene: TRBJ2-3; CDR3 DNA: TGTGCCAGCAGTTCTTGGGCGGGGGAACGCACAGATACGCAGTATTTT; CDR3 protein: CASSSWAGERTDTQYF
CDR3 length: 15; clone size: few; D gene: NA; V gene: TRBV20-1; J gene: TRBJ2-3; CDR3 DNA: TGCAGTGCTAGAACAAGAAGGTACCCAACAGATACGCAGTATTTT; CDR3 protein: CSARTRRYPTDTQYF
CDR3 length: 14; clone size: few; D gene: TRBD2; V gene: TRBV29-1; J gene: TRBJ2-2; CDR3 DNA: TGCAGCCCCTCCCGGAGCGGGAGGGTTGGGGAGCTGTTTTTT; CDR3 protein: CSPSRSGRVGELFF
CDR3 length: 15; clone size: NA; D gene: NA; V gene: TRBV20-1; J gene: TRBJ2-5; CDR3 DNA: TGCAGTGCTAGACGGGGGGCTGTGGGGGCCGCCCCCCAGTACTTC; CDR3 protein: CSARRGAVGAAPQYF
CDR3 length: 14; clone size: NA; D gene: NA; V gene: TRBV5-1; J gene: TRBJ2-1; CDR3 DNA: TGCGCCAGCAGCTTTTCGGGGACCCGGGGAGAGCAGTTTTTC; CDR3 protein: CASSFSGTRGEQFF
CDR3 length: 17; clone size: few; D gene: TRBD2; V gene: TRBV5-1; J gene: TRBJ2-3; CDR3 DNA: TGCGCCAGCAGCTTGCCGGGGCCGGGGGGATATTCGGATACGCAGTATTTT; CDR3 protein: CASSLPGPGGYSDTQYF
CDR3 length: 16; clone size: NA; D gene: NA; V gene: TRBV5-1; J gene: TRBJ2-2; CDR3 DNA: TGCGCCAGCAGCTTGCAAACGGCAGAAATCACCGGGGAGCTGTTTTTT; CDR3 protein: CASSLQTAEITGELFF
CDR3 length: 16; clone size: few; D gene: TRBD1; V gene: TRBV12-3/TRBV12-4; J gene: TRBJ1-4; CDR3 DNA: TGTGCCAGCAGCCCCCGGACAGGATCAACTAATGAAAAACTGTTTTTT; CDR3 protein: CASSPRTGSTNEKLFF
CDR3 length: 13; clone size: many; D gene: NA; V gene: TRBV6-2/TRBV6-3; J gene: TRBJ2-1; CDR3 DNA: TGTGCCAGCAGTCCCTGGGAGGACGGTGAGCAGTTCTTC; CDR3 protein: CASSPWEDGEQFF
CDR3 length: 15; clone size: once; D gene: NA; V gene: TRBV15; J gene: TRBJ2-1; CDR3 DNA: TGTGCCACCAGCAGAGATCTTGGGGGGCGGTATGAGCAGTTCTTC; CDR3 protein: CATSRDLGGRYEQFF
CDR3 length: 16; clone size: few; D gene: NA; V gene: TRBV7-2; J gene: TRBJ2-2; CDR3 DNA: TGTGCCAGCACCCTTGGGGCGGTCGGGAACACCGGGGAGCTGTTTTTT; CDR3 protein: CASTLGAVGNTGELFF
CDR3 length: 15; clone size: few; D gene: TRBD2; V gene: TRBV9; J gene: TRBJ2-5; CDR3 DNA: TGTGCCAGCAGCGTAGGGCTAGCGGACCAAGAGACCCAGTACTTC; CDR3 protein: CASSVGLADQETQYF
CDR3 length: 13; clone size: NA; D gene: NA; V gene: TRBV24-1; J gene: TRBJ2-1; CDR3 DNA: TGTGCCACCAGTGATCCCGTGGGGGTCGAGCAGTTCTTC; CDR3 protein: CATSDPVGVEQFF
CDR3 length: 16; clone size: NA; D gene: NA; V gene: TRBV29-1; J gene: TRBJ2-2; CDR3 DNA: TGCAGCGCTGAGGGTCTGGCGGGGGCGCACACCGGGGAGCTGTTTTTT; CDR3 protein: CSAEGLAGAHTGELFF
CDR3 length: 17; clone size: NA; D gene: TRBD2; V gene: TRBV5-1; J gene: TRBJ2-5; CDR3 DNA: TGCGCCAGCAGCCCGGGGACTAGCGGAGTCCCCCTCGAGACCCAGTACTTC; CDR3 protein: CASSPGTSGVPLETQYF
CDR3 length: 17; clone size: few; D gene: NA; V gene: TRBV21-1; J gene: TRBJ1-6; CDR3 DNA: TGTGCCAGCAGCAAAGACGGGACAGCCTCCTATAATTCACCCCTCCACTTT; CDR3 protein: CASSKDGTASYNSPLHF
CDR3 length: 17; clone size: NA; D gene: TRBD2; V gene: TRBV12-3/TRBV12-4; J gene: TRBJ2-2; CDR3 DNA: TGTGCCAGCAGTTTAGGGACGAGCGGGAGAAACACCGGGGAGCTGTTTTTT; CDR3 protein: CASSLGTSGRNTGELFF
CDR3 length: 16; clone size: NA; D gene: TRBD2; V gene: TRBV29-1; J gene: TRBJ2-3; CDR3 DNA: TGCAGCTCTGGACTAGCGGGAGGGATTGCGGCAGATACGCAGTATTTT; CDR3 protein: CSSGLAGGIAADTQYF
CDR3 length: 17; clone size: few; D gene: TRBD2; V gene: TRBV12-3/TRBV12-4; J gene: TRBJ2-5; CDR3 DNA: TGTGCCAGCAGTAACCCAAGGGGCGGGAGAGTGTTGGAGACCCAGTACTTC; CDR3 protein: CASSNPRGGRVLETQYF
CDR3 length: 13; clone size: few; D gene: NA; V gene: TRBV5-1; J gene: TRBJ2-1; CDR3 DNA: TGCGCCAGCAGCTTGGCCACTATGAATGAACAGTTCTTC; CDR3 protein: CASSLATMNEQFF
CDR3 length: 15; clone size: NA; D gene: NA; V gene: TRBV18; J gene: TRBJ2-2; CDR3 DNA: TGTGCCACCTCAGGGGACACCGCGAACACCGGGGAGCTGTTTTTT; CDR3 protein: CATSGDTANTGELFF
CDR3 length: 12; clone size: many; D gene: TRBD1; V gene: TRBV29-1; J gene: TRBJ2-5; CDR3 DNA: TGCAGCGTTGAATTACAGGGGGAGACCCAGTACTTC; CDR3 protein: CSVELQGETQYF
CDR3 length: 17; clone size: NA; D gene: TRBD2; V gene: TRBV9; J gene: TRBJ2-3; CDR3 DNA: TGTGCCAGCAGCGGCCAACTAGCGGGGGTACGAACAGATACGCAGTATTTT; CDR3 protein: CASSGQLAGVRTDTQYF
CDR3 length: 11; clone size: many; D gene: NA; V gene: TRBV29-1; J gene: TRBJ2-1; CDR3 DNA: TGCAGCGTTGAATTGAGCGGACCGCAGTTCTTC; CDR3 protein: CSVELSGPQFF
CDR3 length: 15; clone size: NA; D gene: TRBD2; V gene: TRBV10-2; J gene: TRBJ2-2; CDR3 DNA: TGCGCCAGCAGTTTAGCGGGAGCAGTCACCGGGGAGCTGTTTTTT; CDR3 protein: CASSLAGAVTGELFF
CDR3 length: 13; clone size: NA; D gene: NA; V gene: TRBV12-3/TRBV12-4; J gene: TRBJ2-3; CDR3 DNA: TGTGCCAGCAGTCGGACCCGGAGGGATACGCAGTATTTT; CDR3 protein: CASSRTRRDTQYF
CDR3 length: 16; clone size: NA; D gene: TRBD2; V gene: TRBV3-1; J gene: TRBJ2-6; CDR3 DNA: TGTGCCAGCAGCCAAGGGGGAGGGTCTGGGGCCAACGTCCTGACTTTC; CDR3 protein: CASSQGGGSGANVLTF
CDR3 length: 15; clone size: few; D gene: TRBD1; V gene: TRBV7-9; J gene: TRBJ1-1; CDR3 DNA: TGTGCCAGCAGCCCCGGACAGGGGAGGAACACTGAAGCTTTCTTT; CDR3 protein: CASSPGQGRNTEAFF